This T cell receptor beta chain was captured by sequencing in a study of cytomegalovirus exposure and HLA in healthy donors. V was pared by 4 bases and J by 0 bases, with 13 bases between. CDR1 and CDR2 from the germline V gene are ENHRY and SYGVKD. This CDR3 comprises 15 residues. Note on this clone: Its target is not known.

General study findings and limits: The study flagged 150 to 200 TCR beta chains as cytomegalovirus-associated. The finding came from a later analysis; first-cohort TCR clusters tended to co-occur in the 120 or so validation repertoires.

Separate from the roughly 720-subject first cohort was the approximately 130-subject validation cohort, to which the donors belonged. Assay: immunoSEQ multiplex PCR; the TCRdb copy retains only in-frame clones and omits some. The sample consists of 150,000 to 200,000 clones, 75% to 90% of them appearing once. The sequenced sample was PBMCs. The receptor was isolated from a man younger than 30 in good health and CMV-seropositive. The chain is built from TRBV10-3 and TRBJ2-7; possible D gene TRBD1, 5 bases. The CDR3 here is CAISGAWGNSYEQYF. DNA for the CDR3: TGTGCCATCAGTGGGGCCTGGGGCAACTCCTACGAGCAGTACTTC.